This record covers a single T cell receptor (beta chain). No antigen is known for it. This CDR3 has 14 amino acids. Deletions cut 4 bases from V and 3 bases from J, with 14 bases between. Looked up from germline, CDR1 is SGHDT and CDR2 is YYEEEE. The data derive from a study of cytomegalovirus exposure and HLA in healthy donors. Notes on the study in general: A highly shared variant cluster was judged a likely technical artifact. The later analysis indicated that the majority of CMV-associated TCR beta chains appeared HLA-restricted. HLA alleles showed associations with about 17,000 TCR beta sequences in a later analysis, at a 0.05 false discovery rate.

With 60 Vbeta and 13 Jbeta primers, the PCR was carried out. Source study methods: Among the unique TCR beta chains that a later analysis counted, around 82 million in all, roughly 11 million were shared. The method was immunoSEQ multiplex PCR; TCRdb's version includes in-frame clones alone and lacks a portion of them. V and J calls and clone size are those listed in that table; D and trimming were worked out from the DNA. The sample has 140,000 to 150,000 clones, about 72% seen once; the top ten hold approximately 2.1%. Input material: PBMCs. The chain carries TRBV5-6 and TRBJ2-7; maybe TRBD2 (5 bases). This clonotype was obtained from a man in his forties or fifties in good health and CMV-seronegative. The CDR3 here is CASSVPGKNYEQYF. The CDR3 region has the DNA TGTGCCAGCAGCGTGCCGGGAAAGAACTACGAGCAGTACTTC.